The rows below give T cell receptor beta chains drawn from one sample of a study of blood T cells in healthy people across ages. TCRdb reprocessed the 5' RACE reads with MiXCR, giving one entry per CDR3 protein. This repertoire shows roughly 700,000 distinct CDR3 sequences, about 52% found once; its top ten account for around a third. Sequencing used blood. These receptors all stem from a woman in her sixties or seventies in good health. Each CDR3 is given with its conserved first and last residue.

TRBV5-6,CASGETGVTGELFF
TRBV5-1,CASSPGLRDYNEQFF
TRBV10-3,CAIRERSTNTEAFF
TRBV11-1,CASSPGLGKLKETQYF
TRBV7-2,CASSLGGGNWYEQYF
TRBV6-2/TRBV6-3,CASRIAAGDKNIQYF
TRBV7-2,CASSSDIPRAQFF
TRBV7-8,CASSLGVSGVAKNSQYF
TRBV29-1,CSVEAGREQFF
TRBV3-1,CASSQRPSISTDTQYF
TRBV28,CATLGRLNTEAFF
TRBV20-1,CSASWYAGAMGTQYF
TRBV5-1,CASSEQWNTEAFF
TRBV29-1,CSTSWDQETQYF
TRBV6-2/TRBV6-3,CASSYTGYEQYF
TRBV14,CASSQGLGEQFF
TRBV18,CASSRGTGVYEQYF
TRBV12-3/TRBV12-4,CASSVLLADTQYF
TRBV20-1,CSASRLAGGGETQFF
TRBV5-1,CASSLEPSGYSYNEQFF
TRBV28,CASRETGLAALGNEQFF
TRBV18,CASSPPGSVNTEAFF
TRBV5-6,CACSLGRSGANVLTF
TRBV20-1,CSAMGGCEQFF
TRBV4-3,CASSQDRGLVNEQFF
TRBV20-1,CSARVGGTGQETQYF
TRBV10-3,CAISEGGYEQFF
TRBV12-3/TRBV12-4,CASGDRGGETQYF
TRBV10-3,CAINNRDSNQPQHF